This TCR beta chain was captured by sequencing in a study of T cells in Graves' hyperthyroidism and ophthalmopathy. As to this clonotype: The antigen remains undetermined.

TCR beta CDR3 regions were amplified from RNA. First-round RT-PCR of the TCR CDR3 relied on the HTBI primer set. TCRdb redid the calling of the multiplex PCR reads with MiXCR, one entry per CDR3 protein. The table lists a few hundred thousand distinct CDR3 sequences, more than 20% of them singletons. Trimming at V came to 6 bases and at J to 5 bases, leaving 10 bases not matched to a gene. Germline V gene lookup returns CDR1 LGHNT and CDR2 FRNRAP. The CDR3 is made up of 16 amino acids. Overall study results and limits: Ophthalmopathy, which appeared later, was predicted by the model a median roughly 6.4 months before onset.

The chain carries TRBV12-5 and TRBJ2-5; 12 bases are shared with TRBD2. This TCR was sampled from a man aged 45-60 years with Graves' hyperthyroidism. Material for sequencing was blood. CDR3 DNA: TGTGCTAGTGGCCCCGGACTAGCGGGATGGGGTGAGACCCAGTACTTC. This sequence encodes CASGPGLAGWGETQYF.